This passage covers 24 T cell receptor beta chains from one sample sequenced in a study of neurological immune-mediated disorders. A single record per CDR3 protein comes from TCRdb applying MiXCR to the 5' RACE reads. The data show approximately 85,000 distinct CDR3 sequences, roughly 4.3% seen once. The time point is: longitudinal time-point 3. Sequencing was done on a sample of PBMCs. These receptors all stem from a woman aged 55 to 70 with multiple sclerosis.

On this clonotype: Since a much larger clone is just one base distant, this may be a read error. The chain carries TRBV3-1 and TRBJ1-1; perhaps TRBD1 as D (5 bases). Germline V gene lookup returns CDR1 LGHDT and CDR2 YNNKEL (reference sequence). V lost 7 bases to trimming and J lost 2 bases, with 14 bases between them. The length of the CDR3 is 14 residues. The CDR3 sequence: CASNLVDSNTEAFF. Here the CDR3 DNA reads TGTGCCAGCAACCTGGTTGACAGTAACACTGAAGCTTTCTTT.

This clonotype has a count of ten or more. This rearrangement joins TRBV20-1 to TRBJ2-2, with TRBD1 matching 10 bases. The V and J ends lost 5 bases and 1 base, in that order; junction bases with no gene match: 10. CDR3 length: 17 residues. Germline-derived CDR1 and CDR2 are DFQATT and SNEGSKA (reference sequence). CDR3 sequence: CSARPGTGAKNTGELFF. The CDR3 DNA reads TGCAGTGCTCGTCCCGGGACAGGGGCGAAGAACACCGGGGAGCTGTTTTTT.

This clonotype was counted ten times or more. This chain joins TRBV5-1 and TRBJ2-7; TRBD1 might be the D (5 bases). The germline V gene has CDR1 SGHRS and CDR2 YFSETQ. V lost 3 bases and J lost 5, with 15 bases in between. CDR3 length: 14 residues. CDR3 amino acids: CASSYRAQGDEQYF. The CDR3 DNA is TGCGCCAGCAGCTATAGGGCCCAGGGCGACGAGCAGTACTTC.

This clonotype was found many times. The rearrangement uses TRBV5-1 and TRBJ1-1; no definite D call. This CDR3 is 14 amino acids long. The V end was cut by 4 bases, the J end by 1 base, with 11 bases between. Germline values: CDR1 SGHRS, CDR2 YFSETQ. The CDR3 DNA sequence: TGCGCCAGCAGCACCGCGGGAGGGAACACTGAAGCTTTCTTT. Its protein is CASSTAGGNTEAFF.

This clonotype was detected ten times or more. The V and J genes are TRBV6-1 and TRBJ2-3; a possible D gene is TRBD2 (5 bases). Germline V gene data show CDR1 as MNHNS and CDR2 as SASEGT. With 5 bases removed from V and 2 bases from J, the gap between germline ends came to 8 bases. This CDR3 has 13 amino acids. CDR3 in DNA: TGTGCCAGCAGTCTGGACTTCACAGATACGCAGTATTTT. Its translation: CASSLDFTDTQYF.

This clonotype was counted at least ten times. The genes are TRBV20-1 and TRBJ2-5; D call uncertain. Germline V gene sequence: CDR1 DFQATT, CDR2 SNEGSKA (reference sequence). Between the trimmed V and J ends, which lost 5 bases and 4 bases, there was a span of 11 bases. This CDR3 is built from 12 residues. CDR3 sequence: CSAQQRGETQYF. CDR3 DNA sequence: TGCAGTGCTCAGCAACGTGGAGAGACCCAGTACTTC.

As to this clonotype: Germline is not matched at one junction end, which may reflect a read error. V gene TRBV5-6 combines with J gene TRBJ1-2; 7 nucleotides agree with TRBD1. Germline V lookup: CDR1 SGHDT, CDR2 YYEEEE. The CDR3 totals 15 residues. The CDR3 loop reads CANSLGSTGRSGYTF. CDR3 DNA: TGTGCCAACAGCTTGGGGTCGACAGGGCGTAGTGGCTACACCTTC.

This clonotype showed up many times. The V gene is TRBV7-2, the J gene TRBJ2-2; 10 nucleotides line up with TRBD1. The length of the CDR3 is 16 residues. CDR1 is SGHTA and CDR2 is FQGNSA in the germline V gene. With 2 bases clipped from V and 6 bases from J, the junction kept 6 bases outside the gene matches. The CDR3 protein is CASSLLGTGVAGELFF. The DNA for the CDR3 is TGTGCCAGCAGCTTACTTGGGACAGGGGTGGCCGGGGAGCTGTTTTTT.

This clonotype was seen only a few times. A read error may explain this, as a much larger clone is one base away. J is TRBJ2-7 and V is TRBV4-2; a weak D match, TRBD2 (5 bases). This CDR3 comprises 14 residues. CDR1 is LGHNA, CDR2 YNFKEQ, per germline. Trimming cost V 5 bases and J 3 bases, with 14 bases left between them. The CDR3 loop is CASSKSDGDYEQYF. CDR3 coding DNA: TGTGCCAGCAGCAAAAGTGACGGGGACTACGAGCAGTACTTC.

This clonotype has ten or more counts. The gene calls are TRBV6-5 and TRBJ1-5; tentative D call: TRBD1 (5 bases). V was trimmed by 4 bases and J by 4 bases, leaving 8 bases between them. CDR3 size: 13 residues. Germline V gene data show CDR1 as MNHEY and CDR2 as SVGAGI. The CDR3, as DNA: TGTGCCAGCAGTTTGCACAGGAATCAGCCCCAGCATTTT. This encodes CASSLHRNQPQHF.

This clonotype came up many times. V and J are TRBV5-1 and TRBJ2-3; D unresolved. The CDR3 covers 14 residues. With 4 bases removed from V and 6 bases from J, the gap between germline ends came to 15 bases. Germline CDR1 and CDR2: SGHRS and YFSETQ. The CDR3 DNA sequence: TGCGCCAGCAGCCCCCTAACTGTCCAGGATACGCAGTATTTT. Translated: CASSPLTVQDTQYF.

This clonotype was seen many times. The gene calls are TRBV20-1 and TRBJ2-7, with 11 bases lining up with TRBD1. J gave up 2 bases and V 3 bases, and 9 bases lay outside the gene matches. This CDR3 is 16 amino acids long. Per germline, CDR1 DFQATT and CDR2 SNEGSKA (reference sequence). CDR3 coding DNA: TGCAGTGCTAGGGTGATCTCGGGACAGGGGGCCTACGAGCAGTACTTC. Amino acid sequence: CSARVISGQGAYEQYF.

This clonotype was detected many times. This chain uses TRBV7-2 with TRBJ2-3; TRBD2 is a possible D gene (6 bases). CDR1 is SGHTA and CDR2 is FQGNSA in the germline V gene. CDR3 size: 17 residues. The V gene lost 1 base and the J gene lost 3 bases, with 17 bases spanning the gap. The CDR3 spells CASSLGLLAGITDTQYF. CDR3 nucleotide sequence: TGTGCCAGCAGCTTAGGTCTTCTCGCGGGGATAACAGATACGCAGTATTTT.

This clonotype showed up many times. CDR3 bases: TGCAGTGCTAGCAGAGACGCAGTCGAAGAAGCTTTCTTT. Translation gives CSASRDAVEEAFF. The rearrangement links TRBV20-1 to TRBJ1-1; D gene ambiguous. The V gene's germline CDR1 is DFQATT and CDR2 SNEGSKA (reference sequence). There are 13 residues in the CDR3. The germline V and J ends were trimmed by 3 bases and 8 bases, with 16 bases remaining between them.

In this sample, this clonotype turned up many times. The CDR3 reads CASRKDRNNQPQHF. In DNA, the CDR3 is TGTGCCAGCAGAAAGGACAGGAACAATCAGCCCCAGCATTTT. This chain connects TRBV6-1 to TRBJ1-5, with 7 bases lining up with TRBD1. Germline V gene lookup returns CDR1 MNHNS and CDR2 SASEGT. CDR3 size: 14 residues. With 6 bases clipped from V and 3 bases from J, the junction kept 5 bases outside the gene matches.

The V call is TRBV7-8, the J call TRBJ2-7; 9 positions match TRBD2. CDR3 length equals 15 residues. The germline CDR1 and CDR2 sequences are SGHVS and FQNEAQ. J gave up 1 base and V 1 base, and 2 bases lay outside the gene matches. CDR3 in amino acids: CASSLVAGVSYEQYF. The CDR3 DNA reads TGTGCCAGCAGCTTAGTAGCGGGGGTTTCCTACGAGCAGTACTTC.

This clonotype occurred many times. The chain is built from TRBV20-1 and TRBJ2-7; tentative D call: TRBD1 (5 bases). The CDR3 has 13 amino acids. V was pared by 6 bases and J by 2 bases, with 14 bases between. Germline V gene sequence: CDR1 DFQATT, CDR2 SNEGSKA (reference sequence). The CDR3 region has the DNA TGCAGTGCAGGAGCTGGGGCTACCTACGAGCAGTACTTC. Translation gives CSAGAGATYEQYF.

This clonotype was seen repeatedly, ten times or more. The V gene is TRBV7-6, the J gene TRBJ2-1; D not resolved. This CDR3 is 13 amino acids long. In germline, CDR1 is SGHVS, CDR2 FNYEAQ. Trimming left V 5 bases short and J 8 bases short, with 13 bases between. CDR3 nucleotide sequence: TGTGCCAGCAGCGATGGTGGTCGGTATGAGCAGTTCTTC. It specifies CASSDGGRYEQFF. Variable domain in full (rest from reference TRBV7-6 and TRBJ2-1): GAGVSQSPRYKVTKRGQDVALRCDPISGHVSLYWYRQALGQGPEFLTYFNYEAQQDKSGLPNDRFSAERPEGSISTLTIQRTEQRDSAMYRCASSDGGRYEQFFGPGTRLTVL.

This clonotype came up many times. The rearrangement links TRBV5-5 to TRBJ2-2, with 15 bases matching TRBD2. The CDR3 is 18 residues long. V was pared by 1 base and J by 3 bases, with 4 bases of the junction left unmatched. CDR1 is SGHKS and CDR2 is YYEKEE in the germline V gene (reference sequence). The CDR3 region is CASSLRTSGGAYTGELFF. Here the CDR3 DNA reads TGTGCCAGCAGCTTGCGGACTAGCGGGGGGGCGTACACCGGGGAGCTGTTTTTT.

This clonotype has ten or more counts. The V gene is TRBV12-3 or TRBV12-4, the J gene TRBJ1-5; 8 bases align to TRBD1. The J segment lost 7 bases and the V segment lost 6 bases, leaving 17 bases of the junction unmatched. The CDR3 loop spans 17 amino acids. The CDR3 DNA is TGTGCCAGCAGGAACTACAGGGGGTACGATACGGGGCAGCCCCAGCATTTT. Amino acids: CASRNYRGYDTGQPQHF.

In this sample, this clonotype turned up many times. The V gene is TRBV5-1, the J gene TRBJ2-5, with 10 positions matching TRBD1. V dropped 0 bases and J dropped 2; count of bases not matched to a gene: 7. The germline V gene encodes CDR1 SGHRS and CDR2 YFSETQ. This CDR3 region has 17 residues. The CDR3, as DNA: TGCGCCAGCAGCTTGGGGCCGGGACAGGGGCGGCAAGAGACCCAGTACTTC. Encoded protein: CASSLGPGQGRQETQYF.

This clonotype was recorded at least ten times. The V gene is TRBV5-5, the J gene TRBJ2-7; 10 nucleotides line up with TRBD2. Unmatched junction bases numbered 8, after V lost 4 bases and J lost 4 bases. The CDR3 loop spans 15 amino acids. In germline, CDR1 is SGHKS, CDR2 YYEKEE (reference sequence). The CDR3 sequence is CASSPGTSVGYEQYF. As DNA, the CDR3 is TGTGCCAGCAGCCCTGGGACTAGCGTCGGGTACGAGCAGTACTTC.

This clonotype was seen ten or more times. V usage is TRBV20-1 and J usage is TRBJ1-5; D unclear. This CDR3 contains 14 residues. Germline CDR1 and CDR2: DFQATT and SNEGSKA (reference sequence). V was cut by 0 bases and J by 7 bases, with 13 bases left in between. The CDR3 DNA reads TGCAGTGCTAGAGAGGGTACGGGAAACCAGCCCCAGCATTTT. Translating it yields CSAREGTGNQPQHF.

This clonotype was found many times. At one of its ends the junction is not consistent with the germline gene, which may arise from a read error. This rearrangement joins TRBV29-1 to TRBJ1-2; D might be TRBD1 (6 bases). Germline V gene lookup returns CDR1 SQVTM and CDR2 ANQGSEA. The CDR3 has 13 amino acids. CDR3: CSAYDRSRPRPSF. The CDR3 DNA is TGCAGCGCATACGACAGGAGCAGGCCCCGTCCTTCCTTC.